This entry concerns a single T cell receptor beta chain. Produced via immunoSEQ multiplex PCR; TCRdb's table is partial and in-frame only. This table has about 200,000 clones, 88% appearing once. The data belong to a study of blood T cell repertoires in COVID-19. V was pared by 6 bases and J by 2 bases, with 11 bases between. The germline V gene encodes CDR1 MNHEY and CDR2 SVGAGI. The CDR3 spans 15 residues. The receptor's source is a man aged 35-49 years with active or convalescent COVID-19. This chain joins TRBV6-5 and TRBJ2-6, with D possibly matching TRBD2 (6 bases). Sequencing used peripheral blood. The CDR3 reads CASSSRETGANVLTF. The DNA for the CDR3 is TGTGCCAGCAGCTCTCGGGAGACTGGGGCCAACGTCCTGACTTTC.